This section outlines one T cell receptor beta chain sequence together with its context. This clonotype was detected many times. Its binding antigen is unknown. Base-call qualities are not available, and no considerably larger clone is one nucleotide away. The data are from a study of CD8 T cells in ankylosing spondylitis (dated by TCRdb to between 2016 and 2019). For context, the study as a whole: The study profiled T cell receptor beta repertoires in healthy donors and ankylosing spondylitis patients to find disease-linked TCR variants. The whole study cohort included about a hundred healthy donors and about two dozen ankylosing spondylitis patients. Samples of peripheral blood were taken, and for ankylosing spondylitis patients, synovial fluid was collected as well. General conclusions and limits of the study: A TCR beta motif made up of several highly homologous amino acid variants appeared to be characteristic of blood from ankylosing spondylitis patients. Some of the motif variants had been reported before in the synovial fluid and blood of reactive arthritis patients, a finding that suggests common disease-initiation mechanisms. The disease-linked clones were reported to be significantly enriched in matched synovial fluid samples from ankylosing spondylitis patients. The disease-linked clones showed a CD8+ phenotype and occurred at relatively low frequencies in peripheral blood.

The sample was run on an Illumina HiSeq 2500. Quantitative 5'-RACE with molecular barcodes was the method used to prepare the TCR beta libraries. The source study handled its data this way. A new computational method, built on a probabilistic model of VDJ rearrangement, was used to identify disease-linked TCR variants. TCRdb trimmed the raw reads at Q25, called clones with MiXCR and kept productive beta chains. When rows share a CDR3 protein, they turn into one entry using the most common DNA and genes. The V and J calls were determined by TCRdb, not by the authors. The sample table records roughly 450,000 distinct CDR3 sequences; around 26% of these occur just once. Jointly, the top ten make up 0.75% to 0.9% of the sample. The sequence came from a male donor with ankylosing spondylitis. Sequencing was carried out using blood, either unsorted or a sorted T cell fraction (not recorded which).

CDR3 reads: CASSQPGTVYEQYF. Here is the DNA: TGTGCCAGCAGCCAACCTGGGACAGTCTACGAGCAGTACTTC. The rearranged chain carries TRBV14 and TRBJ2-7; the central 7 bases match TRBD1. The CDR3 starts with the cysteine, ends with the phenylalanine, and has 14 residues. Here the CDR3 DNA is all that survives: 42 bases in frame from base 1. The V end gives up 2 bases and the J end 3 bases, leaving 4 bases in the junction not matched to a gene. The germline V gene encodes CDR1 SGHDN and CDR2 FVKESK.